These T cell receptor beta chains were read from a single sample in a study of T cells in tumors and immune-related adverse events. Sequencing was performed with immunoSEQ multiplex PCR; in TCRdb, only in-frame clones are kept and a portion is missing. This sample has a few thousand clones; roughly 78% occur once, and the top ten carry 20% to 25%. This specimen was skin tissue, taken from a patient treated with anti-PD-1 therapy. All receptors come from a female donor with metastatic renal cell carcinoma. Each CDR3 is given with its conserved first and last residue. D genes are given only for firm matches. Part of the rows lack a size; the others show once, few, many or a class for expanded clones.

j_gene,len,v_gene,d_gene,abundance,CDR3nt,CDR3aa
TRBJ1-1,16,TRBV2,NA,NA,TGTGCCAGCAGTGAAGCACCCCTAGGAACTAACACTGAAGCTTTCTTT,CASSEAPLGTNTEAFF
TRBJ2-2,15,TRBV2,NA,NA,TGTGCCAGCAGTGTAGGGCAGGGGAATGCCGGGGAGCTGTTTTTT,CASSVGQGNAGELFF
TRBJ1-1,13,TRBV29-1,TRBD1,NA,TGCAGCGTTGCGACAGGGGCGAACACTGAAGCTTTCTTT,CSVATGANTEAFF
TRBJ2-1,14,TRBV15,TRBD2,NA,TGTGCCACCAGCAGCGGGGGGGCAAACTCAGAGCAGTTCTTC,CATSSGGANSEQFF
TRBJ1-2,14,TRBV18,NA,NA,TGTGCCAGCTCACCATCAGGGGATCACTATGGCTACACCTTC,CASSPSGDHYGYTF
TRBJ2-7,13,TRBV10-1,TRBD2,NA,TGCGCCAGCAGTGAGTCCCTAGCGGGGCGGCAGTACTTC,CASSESLAGRQYF
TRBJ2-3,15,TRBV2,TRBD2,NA,TGTGCCAGCATCCGGCCAGCGGGAGGTTCAGATACGCAGTATTTT,CASIRPAGGSDTQYF
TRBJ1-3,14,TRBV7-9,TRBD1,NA,TGTGCCAGCAGCTTAGGGACAGGGAGAAACACCATATATTTT,CASSLGTGRNTIYF
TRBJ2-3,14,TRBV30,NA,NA,TGTGCCTGGAGTGTCGGGATTAGCACAGATACGCAGTATTTT,CAWSVGISTDTQYF
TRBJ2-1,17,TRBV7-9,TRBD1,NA,TGTGCCAGCAGCCCCGGGACAGGGGTGTTCGCCTACAATGAGCAGTTCTTC,CASSPGTGVFAYNEQFF
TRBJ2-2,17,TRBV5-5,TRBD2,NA,TGTGCCAGCAGCTTCAAACTAGCGGGAGAGATTACCGGGGAGCTGTTTTTT,CASSFKLAGEITGELFF
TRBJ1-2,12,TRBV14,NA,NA,TGTGCCAGCAGCCAAGAAGCCTATGGCTACACCTTC,CASSQEAYGYTF
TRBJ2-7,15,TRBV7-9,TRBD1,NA,TGTGCCAGCACCTCCGGGACAGGGATCCCCTACGAGCAGTACTTC,CASTSGTGIPYEQYF
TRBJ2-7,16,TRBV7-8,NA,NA,TGTGCCAGCAGCTTAGCTCCCGGAGGCAACTCCTACGAGCAGTACTTC,CASSLAPGGNSYEQYF
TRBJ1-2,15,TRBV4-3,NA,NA,TGCGCCAGCAGCCAAGGGGAAGACGCAAACTATGGCTACACCTTC,CASSQGEDANYGYTF
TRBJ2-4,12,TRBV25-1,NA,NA,TGTGCCAGCACTAACGTCGGGAACATTCAGTACTTC,CASTNVGNIQYF
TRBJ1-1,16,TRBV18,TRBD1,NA,TGTGCCAGCTCACCATTTAGGGACAGGGGAGAGACTGAAGCTTTCTTT,CASSPFRDRGETEAFF
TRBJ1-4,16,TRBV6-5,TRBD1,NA,TGTGCCAGCAGTTACTCGGACAGGGGATTTTTTGAAAAACTGTTTTTT,CASSYSDRGFFEKLFF
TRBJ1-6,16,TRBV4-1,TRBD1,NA,TGCGCCAGCAGCCAAGATTGGGGACAGTATAATTCACCCCTCCACTTT,CASSQDWGQYNSPLHF
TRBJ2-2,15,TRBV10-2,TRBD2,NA,TGCGCCAGCCTCGGCGGGGGGGCACAGGTCGGGGAGCTGTTTTTT,CASLGGGAQVGELFF
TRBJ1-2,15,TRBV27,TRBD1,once,TGTGCCAGCAGTTTGGGGGGACAGGAGCATCCTGGCTACACCTTC,CASSLGGQEHPGYTF
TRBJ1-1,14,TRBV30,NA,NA,TGTGCCTGGATTTATCAAAGATGGGGGGTCGAAGCTTTCTTT,CAWIYQRWGVEAFF
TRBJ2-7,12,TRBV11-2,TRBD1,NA,TGTGCCAGCAGCTTAGGGACAGGAGAGCAGTACTTC,CASSLGTGEQYF
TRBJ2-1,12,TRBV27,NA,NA,TGTGCCAGCAGTTTCGGTTACAATGAGCAGTTCTTC,CASSFGYNEQFF
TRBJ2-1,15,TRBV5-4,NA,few,TGTGCCACAGCAAAGGGGTATCTTTCCTACAATGAGCAGTTCTTC,CATAKGYLSYNEQFF
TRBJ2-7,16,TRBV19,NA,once,TGTGCCAGTAGGAAACTAGGTGGGACTCACACCTACGAGCAGTACTTC,CASRKLGGTHTYEQYF
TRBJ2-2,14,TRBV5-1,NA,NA,TGCGCCAGCGCGAGCGGTATTAACACCGGGGAGCTGTTTTTT,CASASGINTGELFF
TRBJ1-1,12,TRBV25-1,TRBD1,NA,TGTGCCAGCAGTGTCCTCGGGACAGGAGCTTTCTTT,CASSVLGTGAFF
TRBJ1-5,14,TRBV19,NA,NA,TGTGCCAGTAGTCTGTATTACCCCGATCAGCCCCAGCATTTT,CASSLYYPDQPQHF
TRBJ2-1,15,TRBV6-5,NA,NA,TGTGCCAGCTGCGAAATGGCTAGCTCCTACAATGAGCAGTTCTTC,CASCEMASSYNEQFF
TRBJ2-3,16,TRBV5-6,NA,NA,TGTGCCAGCAGCTTGGTGGCGGGGGCGGTTCAATATACGCAGTATTTT,CASSLVAGAVQYTQYF
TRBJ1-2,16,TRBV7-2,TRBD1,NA,TGTGCCAGCAGCTTGGGACAGGGGGCGCTTAACTATGGCTACACCTTC,CASSLGQGALNYGYTF
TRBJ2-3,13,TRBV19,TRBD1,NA,TGTGCCAGTACCGGGACAGGGACAGATACGCAGTATTTT,CASTGTGTDTQYF
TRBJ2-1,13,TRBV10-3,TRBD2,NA,TGTGCCATCACCGGGGGGACCAACAATGAGCAGTTCTTC,CAITGGTNNEQFF
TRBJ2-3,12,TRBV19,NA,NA,TGTGCCAGTGGGGGGATCACAGATACGCAGTATTTT,CASGGITDTQYF
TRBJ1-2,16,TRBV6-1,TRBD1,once,TGTGCCAGCAGTGAACGTCCAGGGGGCGGGATCTATGGCTACACCTTC,CASSERPGGGIYGYTF
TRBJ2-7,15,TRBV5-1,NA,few,TGCGCCAGCGGCGTGGGGCCTTATAGCTCCTACGAGCAGTACTTC,CASGVGPYSSYEQYF
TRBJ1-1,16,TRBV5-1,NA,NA,TGCGCCAGCAGCTTGGGGCACACTGGGGGGAACACTGAAGCTTTCTTT,CASSLGHTGGNTEAFF
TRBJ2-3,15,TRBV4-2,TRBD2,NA,TGTGCCAGCAACTATTATAGCGGGGACACAGATACGCAGTATTTT,CASNYYSGDTDTQYF
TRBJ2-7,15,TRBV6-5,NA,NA,TGTGCCAGCAGACTATCGACAGCAACGTCCTACGAGCAGTACTTC,CASRLSTATSYEQYF
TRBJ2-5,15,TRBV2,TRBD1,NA,TGTGCCAGCAGCCGAATAGGGGGCTTCCAAGAGACCCAGTACTTC,CASSRIGGFQETQYF
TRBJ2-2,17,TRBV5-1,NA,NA,TGCGCCAGCACCAACCGCTATAGTAGGGGAGACACCGGGGAGCTGTTTTTT,CASTNRYSRGDTGELFF
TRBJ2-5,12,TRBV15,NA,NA,TGTGCCACCTCGGGAGTAGGAGAGACCCAGTACTTC,CATSGVGETQYF
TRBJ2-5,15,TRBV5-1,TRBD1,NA,TGCGCCAGCAGCTTCCCAGGGGGCGAGCAAGAGACCCAGTACTTC,CASSFPGGEQETQYF
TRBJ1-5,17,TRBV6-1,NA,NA,TGTGCCAGCAGTGAGACCTGGAAACTCCAGGGCAATCAGCCCCAGCATTTT,CASSETWKLQGNQPQHF
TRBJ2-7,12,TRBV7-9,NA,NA,TGTGCCAGCAGCTCCGGAACCTACGAGCAGTACTTC,CASSSGTYEQYF
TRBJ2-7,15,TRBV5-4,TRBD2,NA,TGTGCCAGCAGCTTGACTAGCGGGGCCATCTACGAGCAGTACTTC,CASSLTSGAIYEQYF
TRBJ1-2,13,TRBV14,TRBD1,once,TGTGCCAGCAGCCAAGTCACAGGGGTCGGCTACACCTTC,CASSQVTGVGYTF